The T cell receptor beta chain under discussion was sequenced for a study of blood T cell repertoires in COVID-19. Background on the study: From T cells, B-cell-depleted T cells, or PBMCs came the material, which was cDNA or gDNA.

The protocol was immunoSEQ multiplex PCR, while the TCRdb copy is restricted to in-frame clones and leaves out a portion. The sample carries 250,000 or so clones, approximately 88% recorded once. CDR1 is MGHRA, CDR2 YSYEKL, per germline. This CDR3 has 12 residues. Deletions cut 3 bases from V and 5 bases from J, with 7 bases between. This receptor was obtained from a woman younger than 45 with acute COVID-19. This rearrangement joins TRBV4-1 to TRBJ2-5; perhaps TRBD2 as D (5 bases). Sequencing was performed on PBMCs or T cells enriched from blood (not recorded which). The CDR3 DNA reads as TGCGCCAGCAGCCAGTCGGGGGAGACCCAGTACTTC. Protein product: CASSQSGETQYF.